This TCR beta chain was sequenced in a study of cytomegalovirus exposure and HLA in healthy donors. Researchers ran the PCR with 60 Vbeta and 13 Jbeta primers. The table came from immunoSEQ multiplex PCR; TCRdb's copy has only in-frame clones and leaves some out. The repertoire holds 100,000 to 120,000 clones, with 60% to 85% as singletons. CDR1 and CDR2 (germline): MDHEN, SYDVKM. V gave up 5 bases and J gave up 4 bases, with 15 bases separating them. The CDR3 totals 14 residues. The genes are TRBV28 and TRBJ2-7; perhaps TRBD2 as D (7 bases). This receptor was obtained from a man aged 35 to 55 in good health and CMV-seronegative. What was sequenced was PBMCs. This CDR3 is CASSVRGGPYEQYF. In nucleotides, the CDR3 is TGTGCCAGCAGTGTGAGGGGGGGGCCTTACGAGCAGTACTTC. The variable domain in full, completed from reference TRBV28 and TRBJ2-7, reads DVKVTQSSRYLVKRTGEKVFLECVQDMDHENMFWYRQDPGLGLRLIYFSYDVKMKEKGDIPEGYSVSREKKERFSLILESASTNQTSMYLCASSVRGGPYEQYFGPGTRLTVT.